These 31 T cell receptor beta chains originate from one sample sequenced in a study of Tregs in tolerant kidney transplant recipients. The data were produced by immunoSEQ multiplex PCR, yet TCRdb's version contains in-frame clones alone and is incomplete. The repertoire holds 74,000 or so clones, with around 90% as singletons. Mixed chimerism was transient after nonmyeloablative marrow transplants from related graft donors. Sequenced material: CD4+ T cells from blood (PBMCs), taken 24 months after the transplant. These receptors came from a human patient who received a combined kidney and bone marrow transplant. A subset of T cells may come from the graft donor.

V is TRBV29-1 and J is TRBJ2-7, with TRBD2 matching 11 bases. V lost 1 base, J lost 0 bases, and 8 bases stayed unmatched. Germline-derived CDR1 and CDR2 are SQVTM and ANQGSEA. The CDR3 sequence is 17 residues long. For the CDR3, the DNA is TGCAGCGTTGAAGGTCGACTAGCGGGGCCGAGCTCCTACGAGCAGTACTTC. Its translation: CSVEGRLAGPSSYEQYF.

The rearrangement uses TRBV4-2 and TRBJ1-5, with TRBD1 matching over 8 bases. With 5 bases clipped from V and 7 bases from J, the junction kept 10 bases outside the gene matches. Germline V CDR1 and CDR2: LGHNA, YNFKEQ. The CDR3 extends over 15 amino acids. The CDR3 loop reads CASSSPGGRGQPQHF. In DNA, the CDR3 is TGTGCCAGCAGCTCACCAGGGGGCCGGGGGCAGCCCCAGCATTTT.

The rearrangement joins TRBV2 to TRBJ2-7, with a tentative D call TRBD1 (5 bases). Trimming took 1 base from V and 6 from J, leaving 10 bases between them. Germline assignment: CDR1 SNHLY and CDR2 FYNNEI. The CDR3 is 13 residues long. CDR3 loop: CASSEERQSEQYF. The CDR3 DNA follows: TGTGCCAGCAGTGAAGAAAGACAGTCCGAGCAGTACTTC.

This clone came up once. The rearrangement links TRBV28 to TRBJ2-4; D is possibly TRBD2 (6 bases). The CDR3 sequence is 16 residues long. Trimming removed 6 bases from V and 6 bases from J, with 21 bases in between. CDR1 is MDHEN and CDR2 is SYDVKM in the germline V gene. CDR3 loop: CASSRGLPVLGNIQYF. CDR3 nucleotides: TGTGCCAGCAGCCGCGGACTACCCGTACTGGGAAACATTCAGTACTTC.

The chain has TRBV10-2 and TRBJ2-2; a possible D gene is TRBD2 (6 bases). The CDR3 runs to 15 residues. The germline gives CDR1 WSHSY, CDR2 SAAADI. V was trimmed by 3 bases and J by 4 bases, leaving 12 bases between them. DNA for the CDR3: TGCGCCAGCAGTGATTCCGGGACTCGCACCGGGGAGCTGTTTTTT. This translates into CASSDSGTRTGELFF.

This chain joins TRBV29-1 and TRBJ2-7, with 10 bases lining up with TRBD1. The germline gives CDR1 SQVTM, CDR2 ANQGSEA. CDR3 length equals 13 residues. The V and J ends lost 7 bases and 4 bases, in that order; junction bases with no gene match: 7. In DNA form, the CDR3 reads TGCAGCGCCGAGGCGGACAGGGGGTACGAGCAGTACTTC. Protein: CSAEADRGYEQYF.

The rearrangement links TRBV4-3 to TRBJ2-5; unclear D gene. The CDR3 has 14 amino acids. V lost 0 bases, J lost 5 bases, and 10 bases lay in between. CDR1 and CDR2 (germline): LGHNA, YSLEER. The CDR3 DNA sequence: TGCGCCAGCAGCCAAGAAATGTTCAGGGAGACCCAGTACTTC. Its protein product is CASSQEMFRETQYF.

The chain has TRBV29-1 and TRBJ1-5; D call uncertain. This CDR3 is 13 amino acids long. V dropped 5 bases and J dropped 2 bases, with 10 bases sitting between them. CDR1 and CDR2 (germline): SQVTM, ANQGSEA. The chain's CDR3 is CSVNPGGNQPQHF. Written as DNA, the CDR3 is TGCAGCGTTAACCCGGGTGGCAATCAGCCCCAGCATTTT.

The CDR3 DNA reads as TGTGCCAGCAGCTTGGCAGGGGATCAGCCCCAGCATTTT. Its translation: CASSLAGDQPQHF. The V and J genes are TRBV5-6 and TRBJ1-5, with a possible D match to TRBD1 (6 bases). V lost 0 bases, J lost 5 bases, and 6 bases lay in between. Germline values: CDR1 SGHDT, CDR2 YYEEEE. The CDR3 runs 13 residues.

The chain carries TRBV15 and TRBJ2-7; TRBD1 matches 10 bases. The CDR3 sequence is 19 residues long. The V gene's germline CDR1 is LNHNV and CDR2 YYDKDF (reference sequence). Trimming took 0 bases from V and 3 from J; bases not matched to a gene: 14. The DNA of the CDR3 is TGTGCCACCAGCAGAGATTTCGGGACAGGGGAAATAGGATACTACGAGCAGTACTTC. Its protein is CATSRDFGTGEIGYYEQYF.

The chain recombines TRBV6-1 with TRBJ2-7; possible D gene TRBD1, 7 bases. V dropped 2 bases and J dropped 3 bases, with 8 bases sitting between them. This CDR3 region has 13 residues. Germline assignment: CDR1 MNHNS and CDR2 SASEGT. DNA for the CDR3: TGTGCCAGCAGTGAACAGGGGGGCTACGAGCAGTACTTC. This sequence encodes CASSEQGGYEQYF.

The chain employs TRBV7-9 and TRBJ1-1; 8 nucleotides align to TRBD1. The CDR3 is 11 amino acids. Germline assignment: CDR1 SEHNR and CDR2 FQNEAQ (reference sequence). The V segment lost 5 bases and the J segment 8 bases; nucleotides outside the gene matches: 1. CDR3 amino acids: CASSRQGEAFF. The CDR3 bases are TGTGCCAGCAGCCGACAGGGGGAAGCTTTCTTT.

This clone was seen only a few times. The gene calls are TRBV11-2 and TRBJ2-7; TRBD2 aligns across 9 bases. V lost 1 base and J lost 9; bases outside the gene matches: 7. The CDR3 runs 14 residues. The germline CDR1 and CDR2 sequences are SGHAT and FQNNGV. The CDR3 region has the DNA TGTGCCAGCAGCTTAGCACTAGCGGGCGAGGGGCAGTACTTC. Translation: CASSLALAGEGQYF.

The CDR3 here is CASSSLDRGYGYTF. DNA for the CDR3: TGTGCCAGCAGTTCATTGGACAGGGGCTATGGCTACACCTTC. V and J are TRBV11-1 and TRBJ1-2; 9 positions match TRBD1. The trim removed 6 bases at V and 4 bases at J, leaving 6 bases unmatched. Germline CDR1 and CDR2: SGHAT and FQDESV (reference sequence). The CDR3 covers 14 residues.

This chain links TRBV15 with TRBJ1-2, with D maybe TRBD1 (6 bases). The CDR3 has 17 residues. Trimming took 0 bases from V and 1 from J, leaving 15 bases between them. The V gene's germline CDR1 is LNHNV and CDR2 YYDKDF (reference sequence). Written as DNA, the CDR3 is TGTGCCACCAGCAGAGATATTAATGACAGGTATAACTATGGCTACACCTTC. Translation gives CATSRDINDRYNYGYTF.

The chain is built from TRBV9 and TRBJ2-1; D possibly corresponds to TRBD2 (7 bases). The CDR3 has 17 residues. With 3 bases removed from V and 4 bases from J, the gap between germline ends came to 20 bases. Germline CDR1 is SGDLS and CDR2 is YYNGEE. Written as DNA, the CDR3 is TGTGCCAGCAGCGCCTCTCTTGGGGGGGCAAGGTACAATGAGCAGTTCTTC. This encodes CASSASLGGARYNEQFF.

The chain carries TRBV6-5 and TRBJ1-2; D gene ambiguous. The CDR3 spans 13 residues. The germline gives CDR1 MNHEY, CDR2 SVGAGI. The V and J ends lost 5 bases and 7 bases respectively, with 14 bases between them. The CDR3 sequence is CASSRQVFGGYTF. CDR3 nucleotide sequence: TGTGCCAGCAGTCGCCAGGTATTTGGTGGCTACACCTTC.

The V call is TRBV15, the J call TRBJ2-7; 9 nucleotides match TRBD1. This CDR3 spans 15 amino acids. The V and J ends lost 6 bases and 5 bases, in that order; junction bases with no gene match: 11. Germline-derived CDR1 and CDR2 are LNHNV and YYDKDF (reference sequence). The CDR3 sequence: CATSRGQGRSDEQYF. The CDR3 region has the DNA TGTGCCACCAGTCGGGGACAGGGCAGGTCTGACGAGCAGTACTTC.

A note on this clone: Germline is not matched at one junction end, which may reflect a read error. The sample holds other DNA sequences that translate to the same CDR3. The rearrangement links TRBV7-2 to TRBJ1-6; D might be TRBD1 (6 bases). Germline V gene lookup returns CDR1 SGHTA and CDR2 FQGNSA. CDR3 length: 16 amino acids. The CDR3: CASSFADRLPNSPLHF. The CDR3 DNA follows: TGTGCCAGCAGCTTTGCCGACAGGCTCCCTAATTCCCCCCTCCACTTT.

The gene calls are TRBV6-1 and TRBJ2-1; TRBD2 aligns across 14 bases. The germline V gene encodes CDR1 MNHNS and CDR2 SASEGT. CDR3 size: 15 residues. After removal of 7 bases from V and 7 bases from J, the junction contained 6 bases not matched to a gene. CDR3 region: CASTGTSGRGNEQFF. The CDR3 DNA sequence: TGTGCCAGCACCGGGACTAGCGGGAGAGGGAATGAGCAGTTCTTC.

The chain joins TRBV5-5 to TRBJ2-7; TRBD2 aligns across 10 bases. This CDR3 comprises 15 residues. Per germline, CDR1 SGHKS and CDR2 YYEKEE (reference sequence). V shed 6 bases, J shed 1 base, and the junction held 7 bases outside the gene matches. The CDR3 coding sequence is TGTGCCAGCACGCGGACTAGCGGAGAATCCTACGAGCAGTACTTC. Its protein is CASTRTSGESYEQYF.

The V gene is TRBV5-1, the J gene TRBJ2-2, with D possibly TRBD1 on 6 matching bases. The germline gives CDR1 SGHRS, CDR2 YFSETQ. V was clipped by 3 bases and J by 7 bases, with 16 bases between them. The CDR3 has 15 amino acids. CDR3 sequence reads: CASSWVRDTGGELFF. CDR3 DNA: TGCGCCAGCAGCTGGGTCCGGGACACGGGCGGGGAGCTGTTTTTT.

The gene calls are TRBV10-3 and TRBJ1-2; 9 bases agree with TRBD1. CDR1 and CDR2 from the germline V gene are ENHRY and SYGVKD. This CDR3 comprises 14 residues. The V gene end was trimmed by 10 bases and the J gene end by 4 bases; junction bases not matched to a gene: 10. CDR3 sequence reads: CASTGTGFGYGYTF. Written as DNA, the CDR3 is TGTGCCAGCACCGGGACAGGGTTTGGCTATGGCTACACCTTC.

The V and J genes are TRBV4-2 and TRBJ1-1; D possibly corresponds to TRBD1 (6 bases). Germline V lookup: CDR1 LGHNA, CDR2 YNFKEQ. The CDR3 covers 14 residues. V dropped 0 bases and J dropped 10 bases, with 15 bases sitting between them. The CDR3 nucleotides read TGTGCCAGCAGCCAAGAAAACAGGGTCGGCGTAGCTTTCTTT. Translating it yields CASSQENRVGVAFF.

V is TRBV7-2 and J is TRBJ2-5, with 11 bases identical to TRBD2. Germline-derived CDR1 and CDR2 are SGHTA and FQGNSA. The J segment lost 5 bases and the V segment lost 5 bases, leaving 7 bases of the junction unmatched. This CDR3 has 15 residues. The CDR3 sequence is CASSPQASGRETQYF. The CDR3 DNA reads as TGTGCCAGCAGCCCTCAGGCTAGCGGGAGGGAGACCCAGTACTTC.

This clone occurred once. V and J are TRBV19 and TRBJ2-6; no reliable D call. Germline values: CDR1 LNHDA, CDR2 SQIVND (reference sequence). Between the trimmed V and J ends, which lost 7 bases and 0 bases, there was a span of 10 bases. This CDR3 contains 15 residues. The CDR3 nucleotides are TGTGCCAGTATCCAGGCCCCCTCTGGGGCCAACGTCCTGACTTTC. Protein product: CASIQAPSGANVLTF.

This sequence joins TRBV10-3 and TRBJ1-5; no reliable D call. Germline loops: CDR1 ENHRY, CDR2 SYGVKD. Between the trimmed V and J ends, which lost 3 bases and 2 bases, there was a span of 14 bases. The CDR3 sequence is 16 residues long. The CDR3 nucleotides are TGTGCCATCAGTGAAACCCGGGGAGTCGGCAATCAGCCCCAGCATTTT. Translating it yields CAISETRGVGNQPQHF.

The chain carries TRBV12-5 and TRBJ2-4; TRBD2 might be the D (6 bases). CDR1 LGHNT and CDR2 FRNRAP come from the germline V gene. This CDR3 comprises 17 residues. V dropped 0 bases and J dropped 1 base, with 13 bases sitting between them. The CDR3 sequence: CASGLVLGGRAKNIQYF. CDR3 coding DNA: TGTGCTAGTGGTTTGGTACTCGGAGGGCGCGCCAAAAACATTCAGTACTTC.

This chain links TRBV11-2 with TRBJ2-1; D possibly corresponds to TRBD2 (5 bases). The V gene's germline CDR1 is SGHAT and CDR2 FQNNGV. Trimming pared 0 bases from V and 8 bases from J, leaving 8 bases between. The CDR3 length is 13 residues. CDR3 in DNA: TGTGCCAGCAGCTTAGAACTAGTGTATGAGCAGTTCTTC. Translating it yields CASSLELVYEQFF.

This clone appeared once. The chain recombines TRBV6-1 with TRBJ2-3; D possibly corresponds to TRBD2 (6 bases). V was shortened by 1 base and J by 3 bases, with 11 bases between the two germline ends. This CDR3 is 15 amino acids long. CDR1 MNHNS and CDR2 SASEGT come from the germline V gene. CDR3 sequence: CASSEVADSTDTQYF. In DNA form, the CDR3 reads TGTGCCAGCAGTGAAGTAGCGGACTCGACAGATACGCAGTATTTT.

The chain combines TRBV7-6 with TRBJ2-5; possibly TRBD1 for D (5 bases). The CDR3 spans 14 residues. Trimming removed 4 bases at V and 8 bases at J, with 17 bases between. CDR1 and CDR2 (germline): SGHVS, FNYEAQ. The CDR3 sequence is CASSSQGYEHTQYF. Written as DNA, the CDR3 is TGTGCCAGCAGCTCCCAGGGATATGAACACACCCAGTACTTC.